The clone carrying this T cell receptor (beta chain) has only a few counts. Its target is unknown. After removal of 5 bases from V and 6 bases from J, the junction contained 7 bases not matched to a gene. Germline V gives CDR1 SGHNT, CDR2 YENEEA. CDR3 size: 15 residues. The library targeted TCRbeta and was prepared with unique molecular identifiers. MiXCR, applied by TCRdb to the PCR reads, yields one record per CDR3 protein. The table includes 60,000 to 85,000 distinct CDR3 sequences, 15% to 20% detected once. This sample is part of a study of T-cell reconstitution after alpha-beta-depleted transplantation in children. Notes on the study in general: At one year after transplant, newly produced T cells mostly accounted for T-cell counts and diversity. The origin of alpha-beta T cells about two months after transplant was reportedly several hundred expanded graft clones.

The chain recombines TRBV11-3 with TRBJ2-2, with 9 bases identical to TRBD1. The origin of this receptor is a male patient under 10 years old who had a stem cell transplant for acute lymphoblastic leukemia, so the T cells may come from the graft donor. The starting material was PBMCs, mostly from graft donor cells, obtained 360 days after TCRalphabeta/CD19-depleted stem cell transplant. The CDR3 DNA sequence: TGTGCCAGCAGCCCGGGACAGGGAAGACCCGGGGAGCTGTTTTTT. Translated, it gives CASSPGQGRPGELFF.